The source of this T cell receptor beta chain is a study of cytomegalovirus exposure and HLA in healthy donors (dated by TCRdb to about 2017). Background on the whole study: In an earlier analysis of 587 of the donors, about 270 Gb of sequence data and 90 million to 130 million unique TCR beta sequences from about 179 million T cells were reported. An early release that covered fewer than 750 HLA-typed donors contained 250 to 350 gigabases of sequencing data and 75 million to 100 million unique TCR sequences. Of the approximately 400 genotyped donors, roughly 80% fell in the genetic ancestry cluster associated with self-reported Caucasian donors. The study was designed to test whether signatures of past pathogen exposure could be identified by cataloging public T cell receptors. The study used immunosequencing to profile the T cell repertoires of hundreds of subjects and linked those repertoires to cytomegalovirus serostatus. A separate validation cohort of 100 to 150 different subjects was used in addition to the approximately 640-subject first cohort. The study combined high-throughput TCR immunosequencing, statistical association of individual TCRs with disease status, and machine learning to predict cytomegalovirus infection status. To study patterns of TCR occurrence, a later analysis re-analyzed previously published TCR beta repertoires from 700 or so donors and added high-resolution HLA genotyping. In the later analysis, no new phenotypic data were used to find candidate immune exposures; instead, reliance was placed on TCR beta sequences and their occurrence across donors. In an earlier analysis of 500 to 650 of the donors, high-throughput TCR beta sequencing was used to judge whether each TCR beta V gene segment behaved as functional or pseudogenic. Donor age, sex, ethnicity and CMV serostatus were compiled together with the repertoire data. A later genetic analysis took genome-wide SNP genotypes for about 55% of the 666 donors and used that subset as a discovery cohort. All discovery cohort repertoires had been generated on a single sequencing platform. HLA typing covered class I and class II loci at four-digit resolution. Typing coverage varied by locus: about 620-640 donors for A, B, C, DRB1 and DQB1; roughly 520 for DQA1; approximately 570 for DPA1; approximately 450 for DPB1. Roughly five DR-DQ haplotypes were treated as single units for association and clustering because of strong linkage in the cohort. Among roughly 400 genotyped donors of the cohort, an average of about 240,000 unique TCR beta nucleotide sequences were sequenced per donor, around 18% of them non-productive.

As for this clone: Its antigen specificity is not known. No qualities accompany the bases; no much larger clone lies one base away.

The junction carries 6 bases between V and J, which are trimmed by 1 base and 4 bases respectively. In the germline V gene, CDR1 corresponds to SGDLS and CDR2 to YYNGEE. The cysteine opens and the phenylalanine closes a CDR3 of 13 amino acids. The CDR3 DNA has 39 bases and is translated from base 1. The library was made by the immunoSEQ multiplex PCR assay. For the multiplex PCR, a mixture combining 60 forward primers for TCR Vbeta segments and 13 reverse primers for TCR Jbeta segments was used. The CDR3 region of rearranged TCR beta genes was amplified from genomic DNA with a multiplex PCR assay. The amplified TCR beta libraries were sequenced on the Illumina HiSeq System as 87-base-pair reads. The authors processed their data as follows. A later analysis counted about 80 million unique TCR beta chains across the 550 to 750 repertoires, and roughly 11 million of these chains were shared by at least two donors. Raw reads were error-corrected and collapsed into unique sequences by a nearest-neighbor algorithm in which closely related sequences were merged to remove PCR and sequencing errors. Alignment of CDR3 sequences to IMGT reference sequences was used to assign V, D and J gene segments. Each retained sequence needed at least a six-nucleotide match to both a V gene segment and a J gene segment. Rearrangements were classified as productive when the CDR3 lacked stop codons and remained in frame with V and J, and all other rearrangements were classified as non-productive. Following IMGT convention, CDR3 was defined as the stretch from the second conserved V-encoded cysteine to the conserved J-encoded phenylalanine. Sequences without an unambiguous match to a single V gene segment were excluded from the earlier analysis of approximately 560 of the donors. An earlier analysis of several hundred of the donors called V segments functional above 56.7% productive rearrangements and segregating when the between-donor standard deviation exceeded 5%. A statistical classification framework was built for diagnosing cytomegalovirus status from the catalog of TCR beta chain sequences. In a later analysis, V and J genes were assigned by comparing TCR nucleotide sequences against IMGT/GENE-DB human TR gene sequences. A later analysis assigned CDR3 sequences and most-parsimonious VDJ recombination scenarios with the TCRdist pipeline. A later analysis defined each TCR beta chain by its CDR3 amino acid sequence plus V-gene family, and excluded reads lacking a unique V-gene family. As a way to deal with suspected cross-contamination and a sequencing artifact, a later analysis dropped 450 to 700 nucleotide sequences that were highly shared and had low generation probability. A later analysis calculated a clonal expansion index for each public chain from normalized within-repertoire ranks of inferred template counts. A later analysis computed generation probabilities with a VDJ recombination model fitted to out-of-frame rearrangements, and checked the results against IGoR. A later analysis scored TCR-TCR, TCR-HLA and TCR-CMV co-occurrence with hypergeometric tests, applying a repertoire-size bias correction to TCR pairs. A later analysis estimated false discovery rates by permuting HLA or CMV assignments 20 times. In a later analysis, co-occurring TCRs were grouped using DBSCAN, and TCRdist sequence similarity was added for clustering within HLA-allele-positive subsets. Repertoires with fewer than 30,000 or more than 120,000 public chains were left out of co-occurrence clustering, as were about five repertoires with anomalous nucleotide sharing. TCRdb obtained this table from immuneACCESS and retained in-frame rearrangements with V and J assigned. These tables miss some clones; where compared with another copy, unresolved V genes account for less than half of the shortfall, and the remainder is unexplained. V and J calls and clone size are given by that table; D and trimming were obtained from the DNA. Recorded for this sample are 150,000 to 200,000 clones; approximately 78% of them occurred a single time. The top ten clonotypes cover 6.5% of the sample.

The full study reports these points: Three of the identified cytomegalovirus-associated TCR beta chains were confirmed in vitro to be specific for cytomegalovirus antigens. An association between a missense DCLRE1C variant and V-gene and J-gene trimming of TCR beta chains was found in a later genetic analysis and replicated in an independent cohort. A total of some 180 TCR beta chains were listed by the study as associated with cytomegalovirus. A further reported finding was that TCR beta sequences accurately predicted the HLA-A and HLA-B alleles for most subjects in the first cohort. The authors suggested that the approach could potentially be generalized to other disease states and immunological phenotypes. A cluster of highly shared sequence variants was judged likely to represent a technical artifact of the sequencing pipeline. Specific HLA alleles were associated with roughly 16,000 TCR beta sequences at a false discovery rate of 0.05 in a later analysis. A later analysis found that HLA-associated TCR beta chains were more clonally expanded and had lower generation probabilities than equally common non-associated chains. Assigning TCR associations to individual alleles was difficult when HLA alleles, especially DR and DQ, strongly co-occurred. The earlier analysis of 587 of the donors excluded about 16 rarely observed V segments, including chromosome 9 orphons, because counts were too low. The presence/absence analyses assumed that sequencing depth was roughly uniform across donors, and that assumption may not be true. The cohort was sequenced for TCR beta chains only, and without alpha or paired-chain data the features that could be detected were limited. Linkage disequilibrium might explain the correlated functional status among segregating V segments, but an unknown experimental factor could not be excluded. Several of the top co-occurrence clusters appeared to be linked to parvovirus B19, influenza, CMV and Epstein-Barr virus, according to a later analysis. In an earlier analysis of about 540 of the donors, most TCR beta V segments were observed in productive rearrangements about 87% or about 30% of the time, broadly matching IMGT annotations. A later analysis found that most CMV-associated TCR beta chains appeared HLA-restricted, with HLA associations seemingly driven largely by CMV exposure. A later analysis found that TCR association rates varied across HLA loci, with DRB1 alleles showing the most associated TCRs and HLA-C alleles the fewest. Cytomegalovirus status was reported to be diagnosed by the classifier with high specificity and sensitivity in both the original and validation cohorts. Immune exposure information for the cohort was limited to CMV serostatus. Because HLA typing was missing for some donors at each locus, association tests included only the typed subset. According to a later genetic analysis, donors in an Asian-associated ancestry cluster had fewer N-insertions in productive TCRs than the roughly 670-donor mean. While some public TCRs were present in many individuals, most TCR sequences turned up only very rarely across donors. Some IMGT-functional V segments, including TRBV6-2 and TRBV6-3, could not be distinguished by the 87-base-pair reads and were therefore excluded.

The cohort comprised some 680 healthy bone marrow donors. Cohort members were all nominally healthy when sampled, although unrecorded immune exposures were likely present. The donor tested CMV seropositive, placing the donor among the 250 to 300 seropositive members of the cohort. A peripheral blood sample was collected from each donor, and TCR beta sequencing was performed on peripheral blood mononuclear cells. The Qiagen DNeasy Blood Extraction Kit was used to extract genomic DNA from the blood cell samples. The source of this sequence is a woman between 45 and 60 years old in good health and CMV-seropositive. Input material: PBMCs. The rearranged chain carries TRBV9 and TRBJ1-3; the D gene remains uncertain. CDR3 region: CASSVLPGNTIYF. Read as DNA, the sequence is TGTGCCAGCAGCGTACTCCCCGGAAACACCATATATTTT.